This T cell receptor beta chain was sequenced in a study of T cells in Graves' hyperthyroidism and ophthalmopathy. General study results and limits: Most clonotypes that expanded in the thyroid above 0.001 also showed up in blood.

V shed 3 bases, J shed 5 bases, and the junction held 4 bases outside the gene matches. Germline V gene sequence: CDR1 SGHVS, CDR2 FQNEAQ. The CDR3 is 14 amino acids. Comment on this clonotype: Its antigen is unidentified.

Amplified regions were TCR beta CDR3 sequences from RNA transcripts. TCR CDR3 regions were first amplified by RT-PCR with HTBI primers. MiXCR, run by TCRdb on the multiplex PCR reads, gives a single entry per CDR3 protein. The repertoire holds under 550,000 distinct CDR3 sequences, with about an eighth as singletons. This sequence originates from a young woman with Graves' hyperthyroidism. Sequenced material: blood. The chain couples TRBV7-8 to TRBJ1-1, with 9 bases fitting TRBD1. Written as DNA, the CDR3 is TGTGCCAGCAGCTTCCGACAGGGGGAAACTGAAGCTTTCTTT. Encoded protein: CASSFRQGETEAFF.